This entry features one T cell receptor beta chain sequence. As yet, its antigen is unknown. This record comes from a study of radiation and T cells in renal cell carcinoma. Study results and caveats: Compared with controls, irradiated tumors had more, larger dominant CDR3 motifs.

Treatment defined: treatment-naive control, cytoreductive nephrectomy. This table comes from immunoSEQ multiplex PCR, and its TCRdb copy is limited to in-frame clones, with some not included. Of about 12,000 clones in the sample, 60% to 75% were seen once. Germline V CDR1 and CDR2: MNHEY, SVGAGI. CDR3 length: 14 residues. Losses at the gene ends were 8 bases for V and 5 bases for J; bases not matched to a gene: 6. This chain connects TRBV6-5 to TRBJ2-2; 9 bases are a match to TRBD2. The clonotype was recovered from an elderly woman with renal cell carcinoma. Sample: tumor tissue, taken from a patient whose treatment was nephrectomy without radiotherapy. Here the CDR3 reads CASGRGGTTGELFF. The CDR3 region has the DNA TGTGCCAGCGGGCGGGGGGGTACAACCGGGGAGCTGTTTTTT.